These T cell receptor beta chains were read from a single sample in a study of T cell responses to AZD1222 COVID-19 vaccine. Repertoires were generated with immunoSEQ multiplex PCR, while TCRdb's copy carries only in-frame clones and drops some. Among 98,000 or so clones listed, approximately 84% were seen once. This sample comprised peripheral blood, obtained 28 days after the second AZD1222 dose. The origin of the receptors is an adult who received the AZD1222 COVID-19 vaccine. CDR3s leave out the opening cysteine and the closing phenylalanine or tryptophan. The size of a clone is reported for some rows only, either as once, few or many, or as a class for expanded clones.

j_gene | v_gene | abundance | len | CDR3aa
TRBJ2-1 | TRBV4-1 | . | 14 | ASSQESTYSYNEQF
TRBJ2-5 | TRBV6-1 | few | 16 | ASSVGGLAGGVGETQY
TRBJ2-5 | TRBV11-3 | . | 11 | ASSLTEQETQY
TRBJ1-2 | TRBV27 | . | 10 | ASRGVGYGYT
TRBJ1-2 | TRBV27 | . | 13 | ASSFGTGRGYGYT
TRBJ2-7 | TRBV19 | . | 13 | ASSIEGLLHEEQY
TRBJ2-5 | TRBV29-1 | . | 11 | SAWRLEGETQY
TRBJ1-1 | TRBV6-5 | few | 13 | ASSYRGQGGTEAF
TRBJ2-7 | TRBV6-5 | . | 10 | ASAGGSYEQY
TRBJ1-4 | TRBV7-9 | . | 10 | ASSLPNEKLF
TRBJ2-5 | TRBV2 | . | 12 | ASSSLAALGTQY
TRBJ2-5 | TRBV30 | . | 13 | AWSVGLGLDATQY
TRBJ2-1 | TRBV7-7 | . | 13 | ASSLGTSVHNEQF
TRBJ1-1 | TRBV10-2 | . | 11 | ASSLRDLTEAF
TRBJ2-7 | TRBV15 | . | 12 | ATSSRDRGDEQY
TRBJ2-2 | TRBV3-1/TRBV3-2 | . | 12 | ASRQTETRGELF
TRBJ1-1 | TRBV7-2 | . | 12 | ASSLGGWNTEAF
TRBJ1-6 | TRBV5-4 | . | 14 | ASSLLASSYNSPLH
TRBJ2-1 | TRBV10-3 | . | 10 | AISERHNEQF
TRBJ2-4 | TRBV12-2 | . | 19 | ASRLPPHRDAYRLAKNIQY
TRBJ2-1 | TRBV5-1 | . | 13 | ASSSTSGGQNEQF
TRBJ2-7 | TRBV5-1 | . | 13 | ASSLAGTNAYEQY
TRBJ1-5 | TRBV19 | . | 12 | ASSEGDAGLPQH
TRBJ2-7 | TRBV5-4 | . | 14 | ASSPPTGQGAGEQY
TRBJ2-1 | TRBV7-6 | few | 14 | ASSPPGLVSYNEQF
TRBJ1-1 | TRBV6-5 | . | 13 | ASSYPGQGSTEAF
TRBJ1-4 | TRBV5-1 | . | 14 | ASRPDRGPTNEKLF
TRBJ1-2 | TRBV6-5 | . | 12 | ASSPGTGAHGYT
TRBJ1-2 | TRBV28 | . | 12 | ASTQGPTVYGYT
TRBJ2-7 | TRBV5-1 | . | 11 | ALEEICSYEQY
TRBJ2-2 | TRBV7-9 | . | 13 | ASSLQGRATGELF
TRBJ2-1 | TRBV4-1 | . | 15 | ASSPRLAGGGVDEQF
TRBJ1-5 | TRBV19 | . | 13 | ASSTTGGGGKPQH
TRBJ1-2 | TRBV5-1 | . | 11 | ASSKTGEDGYT
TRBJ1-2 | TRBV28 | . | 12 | ASSLQGVHYGYT
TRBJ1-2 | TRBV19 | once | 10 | ASSENNYGYT
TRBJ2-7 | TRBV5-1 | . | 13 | ASSSGTGGSYEQY
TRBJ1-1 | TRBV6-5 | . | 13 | ASSPGGDKRLMAF
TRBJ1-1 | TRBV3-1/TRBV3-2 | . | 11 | ASSFNTNTEAF
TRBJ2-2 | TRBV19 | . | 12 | ASRSSWGAGELF
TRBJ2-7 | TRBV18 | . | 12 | ASSPPGPSGEQY
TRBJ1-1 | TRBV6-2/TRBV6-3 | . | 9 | ASSSGAEAF
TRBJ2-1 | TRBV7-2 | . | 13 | ASSLWAGAGNEQF
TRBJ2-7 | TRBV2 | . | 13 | ASAGTSGPSYEQY
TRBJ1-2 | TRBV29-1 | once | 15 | SVEPTGWGRLGYGYT
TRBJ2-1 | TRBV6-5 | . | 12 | ASSYVDSVGEQF
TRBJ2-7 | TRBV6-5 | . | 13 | ASQNPGTGIYEQY
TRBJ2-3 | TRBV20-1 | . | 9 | SARGLYTQY
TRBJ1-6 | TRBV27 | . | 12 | ASGRDQANSPLH
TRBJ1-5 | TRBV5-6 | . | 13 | ASSFANRGNQPQH